A single sample gave rise to the 32 T cell receptor beta chains below, sequenced in a study of cytomegalovirus exposure and HLA in healthy donors. It was with 60 Vbeta and 13 Jbeta primers that the PCR ran. Some clones are missing from TCRdb's copy, which holds only in-frame ones; the method was immunoSEQ multiplex PCR. This repertoire includes some 30,000 clones. Sequenced sample: PBMCs. These receptors all stem from a woman in her forties in good health and CMV-seropositive.

This chain uses TRBV4-1 with TRBJ2-1; 7 nucleotides line up with TRBD1. This CDR3 spans 15 amino acids. After removal of 0 bases from V and 6 bases from J, the junction contained 5 bases not matched to a gene. Per germline, CDR1 MGHRA and CDR2 YSYEKL. The CDR3 is CASSQEGQAFNEQFF. In nucleotides, the CDR3 is TGCGCCAGCAGCCAAGAAGGACAGGCGTTCAATGAGCAGTTCTTC.

The chain is built from TRBV4-2 and TRBJ2-7, with D maybe TRBD2 (6 bases). Germline V lookup: CDR1 LGHNA, CDR2 YNFKEQ. The V end lost 1 base, the J end lost 0 bases, and 13 bases lay between the germline ends. This CDR3 region has 16 residues. CDR3 in DNA: TGTGCCAGCAGCCAAGGAATAGCGGAAAACTCCTACGAGCAGTACTTC. This codes for CASSQGIAENSYEQYF.

The V and J genes are TRBV29-1 and TRBJ2-5; D is uncertain. The CDR3 spans 12 residues. Trimming took off 3 bases at V and 2 bases at J, with 7 bases between the two ends. CDR1 is SQVTM, CDR2 ANQGSEA, per germline. The CDR3 protein is CSVDYGQETQYF. CDR3 bases: TGCAGCGTTGACTATGGTCAAGAGACCCAGTACTTC.

The chain carries TRBV28 and TRBJ1-1; 9 bases match TRBD1. Germline CDR1 MDHEN, CDR2 SYDVKM. There are 15 residues in the CDR3. The V segment lost 2 bases and the J segment 1 base; nucleotides outside the gene matches: 2. CDR3 sequence reads: CASSLPGQGNTEAFF. As DNA, the CDR3 is TGTGCCAGCAGTTTACCGGGACAGGGGAACACTGAAGCTTTCTTT.

The V and J genes are TRBV18 and TRBJ2-4; TRBD2 matches 9 bases. The germline V gene encodes CDR1 KGHSH and CDR2 LQKENI. The CDR3 has 14 amino acids. V lost 0 bases, J lost 7 bases, and 1 base stayed unmatched. In DNA, the CDR3 is TGTGCCAGCTCACCACCGGCGGGAGGGAACATTCAGTACTTC. It is translated as CASSPPAGGNIQYF.

The chain links TRBV7-2 to TRBJ2-2, with TRBD1 matching 7 bases. Germline V gives CDR1 SGHTA, CDR2 FQGNSA. V lost 3 bases and J lost 2; bases outside the gene matches: 9. The CDR3 has 17 amino acids. The CDR3 bases are TGTGCCAGCAGCTTCACAGGGGTATTCCTTAACACCGGGGAGCTGTTTTTT. Translating it yields CASSFTGVFLNTGELFF. The full variable domain, in which reference TRBV7-2 and TRBJ2-2 provide the parts outside the CDR3, is GAGVSQSPSNKVTEKGKDVELRCDPISGHTALYWYRQSLGQGLEFLIYFQGNSAPDKSGLPSDRFSAERTGGSVSTLTIQRTQQEDSAVYLCASSFTGVFLNTGELFFGEGSRLTVL.

CDR3 loop: CASTPQGLGGYTF. In nucleotides, the CDR3 is TGTGCCAGCACCCCCCAGGGATTGGGCGGCTACACCTTC. The V call is TRBV5-5, the J call TRBJ1-2; a possible D gene is TRBD1 (5 bases). Germline V gene sequence: CDR1 SGHKS, CDR2 YYEKEE (reference sequence). This CDR3 has 13 residues. The V end was cut by 6 bases, the J end by 8 bases, with 17 bases between.

The rearrangement joins TRBV6-5 to TRBJ2-1; D might be TRBD1 (6 bases). This CDR3 comprises 14 residues. Germline loops: CDR1 MNHEY, CDR2 SVGAGI. Trimming pared 4 bases from V and 15 bases from J, leaving 22 bases between. In DNA, the CDR3 is TGTGCCAGCAGTTCCGACGGGACACCTCTCCAGAGGTTCTTC. It encodes CASSSDGTPLQRFF.

The rearrangement links TRBV20-1 to TRBJ2-7; D is ambiguous. The germline V gene encodes CDR1 DFQATT and CDR2 SNEGSKA (reference sequence). Trimming removed 6 bases at V and 4 bases at J, with 7 bases between. This CDR3 spans 10 amino acids. In nucleotides, the CDR3 is TGCAGTGCCCGGCGGTACGAGCAGTACTTC. Translating gives CSARRYEQYF.

The chain is built from TRBV18 and TRBJ2-2; 7 nucleotides line up with TRBD1. Germline lookup yields CDR1 KGHSH and CDR2 LQKENI. The CDR3 covers 16 residues. Unmatched junction bases numbered 6, after V lost 4 bases and J lost 1 base. The CDR3 sequence: CASSRGRQGNTGELFF. As DNA, the CDR3 is TGTGCCAGCTCACGTGGGAGACAGGGGAACACCGGGGAGCTGTTTTTT.

The chain links TRBV10-3 to TRBJ1-2; 7 bases align to TRBD1. The germline V gene encodes CDR1 ENHRY and CDR2 SYGVKD. V lost 3 bases, J lost 3 bases, and 1 base stayed unmatched. The CDR3 sequence is 13 residues long. The CDR3 nucleotides are TGTGCCATCAGTGAAGGGACAGACTATGGCTACACCTTC. Amino acid sequence: CAISEGTDYGYTF.

The CDR3 nucleotides are TGTGCCATCAGTGCTGGACTAGCGGGAAGCTACGAGCAGTACTTC. Its protein product is CAISAGLAGSYEQYF. This chain connects TRBV10-3 to TRBJ2-7, with 12 bases aligning to TRBD2. Germline CDR1 and CDR2: ENHRY and SYGVKD. The length of the CDR3 is 15 residues. The V and J ends lost 4 bases and 3 bases, in that order; junction bases with no gene match: 4.

The gene calls are TRBV18 and TRBJ1-3; tentative D call: TRBD1 (5 bases). V shed 0 bases and J shed 8 bases, with 20 bases lying between them. The V gene's germline CDR1 is KGHSH and CDR2 LQKENI. This CDR3 contains 17 residues. CDR3 coding DNA: TGTGCCAGCTCACCACCAGGATCCCAGGGACTCGGGCACACCATATATTTT. Translation gives CASSPPGSQGLGHTIYF.

This chain joins TRBV9 and TRBJ1-2; 9 bases align to TRBD1. Germline assignment: CDR1 SGDLS and CDR2 YYNGEE. The CDR3 has 15 amino acids. V trimming: 2 bases; J trimming: 2 bases; junction bases outside the gene matches: 4. CDR3 in amino acids: CASSVADRGNYGYTF. DNA of the CDR3: TGTGCCAGCAGCGTTGCCGACAGGGGGAACTATGGCTACACCTTC.

The genes are TRBV7-2 and TRBJ2-7; 7 nucleotides agree with TRBD2. J gave up 3 bases and V 2 bases, and 7 bases lay outside the gene matches. The V gene's germline CDR1 is SGHTA and CDR2 FQGNSA. The CDR3 totals 15 residues. CDR3 nucleotides: TGTGCCAGCAGCTTATTATGGGGGGGGATCTACGAGCAGTACTTC. Amino acids: CASSLLWGGIYEQYF.

The J gene is TRBJ2-5, the V gene TRBV4-3; TRBD1 might be the D (5 bases). V was trimmed by 1 base and J by 6 bases, leaving 15 bases between them. The germline CDR1 and CDR2 sequences are LGHNA and YSLEER. The CDR3 spans 15 residues. The CDR3 coding sequence is TGCGCCAGCAGCCAAGTCGGCCAGGGTCTGCAGACCCAGTACTTC. It specifies CASSQVGQGLQTQYF.

The V call is TRBV4-1, the J call TRBJ2-2, with D possibly matching TRBD2 (5 bases). V shed 4 bases and J shed 5 bases, with 14 bases lying between them. CDR1 is MGHRA and CDR2 is YSYEKL in the germline V gene. The CDR3 covers 15 residues. The CDR3 DNA sequence: TGCGCCAGCAGCCCCCTACCCCTAGCAACCGGGGAGCTGTTTTTT. It is translated as CASSPLPLATGELFF.

With regard to this clone: An end of the junction does not agree with germline; a read error may underlie this. The CDR3 sequence is CSVEGLAGSDNEQFF. CDR3 DNA: TGCAGCGTGGAGGGACTAGCGGGCTCCGACAATGAGCAGTTCTTC. This chain uses TRBV29-1 with TRBJ2-1; 12 bases are a match to TRBD2. Germline CDR1 reads SQVTM; CDR2 reads ANQGSEA. CDR3 length: 15 residues.

The V gene is TRBV6-5, the J gene TRBJ1-2; possible D gene TRBD1, 6 bases. The CDR3 is 16 amino acids. Germline CDR1 reads MNHEY; CDR2 reads SVGAGI. The ends were cut back, 0 bases at V and 3 bases at J, with 14 bases in the middle. The CDR3 region is CASSYSTGSLDYGYTF. CDR3 DNA: TGTGCCAGCAGTTACTCCACAGGGTCCCTTGACTATGGCTACACCTTC.

The V gene is TRBV28, the J gene TRBJ1-2; TRBD1 is a possible D gene (5 bases). CDR1 is MDHEN, CDR2 SYDVKM, per germline. The V end was cut by 5 bases, the J end by 1 base, with 11 bases between. The CDR3 sequence is 14 residues long. CDR3 residues: CASSDRGINYGYTF. Here the CDR3 DNA reads TGTGCCAGCAGTGACAGAGGAATTAACTATGGCTACACCTTC.

The V gene is TRBV30, the J gene TRBJ1-2; no definite D call. Germline values: CDR1 GTSNPN, CDR2 SVGIG (reference sequence). The V end was cut by 3 bases, the J end by 0 bases, with 14 bases between. This CDR3 spans 15 amino acids. Here the CDR3 reads CAWSPSRSSNYGYTF. The DNA for the CDR3 is TGTGCCTGGAGCCCGAGCAGGTCTTCTAACTATGGCTACACCTTC.

In DNA, the CDR3 is TGTGCCAGCAGTATCTCCGGGACTAGGAATCAGTTCTTC. This codes for CASSISGTRNQFF. The chain carries TRBV28 and TRBJ2-1, with 8 bases that match TRBD2. The CDR3 length is 13 residues. Germline CDR1 and CDR2: MDHEN and SYDVKM. V was pared by 5 bases and J by 13 bases, with 10 bases of the junction left unmatched.

As DNA, the CDR3 is TGTGCCAGCATGGCTGGTGGCAATGAGCAGTTCTTC. Residues: CASMAGGNEQFF. The V gene is TRBV7-9, the J gene TRBJ2-1; D is unresolved. Germline V gives CDR1 SEHNR, CDR2 FQNEAQ (reference sequence). The CDR3 is 12 residues long. V was shortened by 7 bases and J by 6 bases, with 10 bases between the two germline ends.

V is TRBV5-8 and J is TRBJ2-3; 12 positions match TRBD2. The V gene end was trimmed by 0 bases and the J gene end by 1 base; junction bases not matched to a gene: 3. In germline, CDR1 is SGHTS, CDR2 YDEGEE. The CDR3 has 17 residues. The CDR3 sequence is CASSLGASGRGTDTQYF. The CDR3 coding sequence is TGTGCCAGCAGCTTGGGGGCTAGCGGGAGGGGCACAGATACGCAGTATTTT.

The chain joins TRBV14 to TRBJ2-1, with a possible D match to TRBD2 (5 bases). This CDR3 spans 15 amino acids. V shed 3 bases and J shed 6 bases, with 15 bases lying between them. Germline V lookup: CDR1 SGHDN, CDR2 FVKESK. The CDR3 sequence: CASSHPLGAVNEQFF. CDR3 in DNA: TGTGCCAGCAGCCACCCCTTAGGAGCGGTCAATGAGCAGTTCTTC.

This chain uses TRBV7-8 with TRBJ2-7, with 7 bases fitting TRBD2. The junction had 15 bases not matched to a gene; V was cut back by 6 bases and J by 1 base. This CDR3 has 17 residues. Germline V CDR1 and CDR2: SGHVS, FQNEAQ. The CDR3 DNA reads TGTGCCAGCAGTTCCGCGGGTGGGAGGGTCGGATCCTACGAGCAGTACTTC. Amino acid sequence: CASSSAGGRVGSYEQYF.

This chain joins TRBV4-1 and TRBJ1-4, with D maybe TRBD1 (5 bases). The germline gives CDR1 MGHRA, CDR2 YSYEKL. The length of the CDR3 is 16 residues. V dropped 5 bases and J dropped 8 bases, with 21 bases sitting between them. As DNA, the CDR3 is TGCGCCAGCAGCGAACATAGCCAGGCTAAGGGGGAAAAACTGTTTTTT. Protein product: CASSEHSQAKGEKLFF.

The rearrangement links TRBV2 to TRBJ2-7, with D possibly matching TRBD1 (5 bases). The V and J ends lost 4 bases and 4 bases respectively, with 14 bases between them. This CDR3 spans 14 amino acids. Germline assignment: CDR1 SNHLY and CDR2 FYNNEI. CDR3 DNA: TGTGCCAGCAGTGGGACAAGGGATGTGTACGAGCAGTACTTC. This encodes CASSGTRDVYEQYF.

This chain connects TRBV2 to TRBJ2-6; 11 bases match TRBD1. The germline gives CDR1 SNHLY, CDR2 FYNNEI. This CDR3 spans 18 amino acids. V was clipped by 3 bases and J by 1 base; unmatched bases: 5. The CDR3 is CASSDPWDRGSGANVLTF. The CDR3 DNA follows: TGTGCCAGCAGTGACCCCTGGGACAGGGGGTCTGGGGCCAACGTCCTGACTTTC. Together with reference TRBV2 and TRBJ2-6, the CDR3 gives the full variable domain: EPEVTQTPSHQVTQMGQEVILRCVPISNHLYFYWYRQILGQKVEFLVSFYNNEISEKSEIFDDQFSVERPDGSNFTLKIRSTKLEDSAMYFCASSDPWDRGSGANVLTFGAGSRLTVL.

The chain couples TRBV4-1 to TRBJ2-2; the match to TRBD2 covers 12 bases. Germline V gene lookup returns CDR1 MGHRA and CDR2 YSYEKL. The CDR3 contains 16 residues. The trim removed 0 bases at V and 7 bases at J, leaving 3 bases unmatched. CDR3 sequence: CASSQDRGLAGGELFF. The CDR3 DNA follows: TGCGCCAGCAGCCAAGACCGGGGACTAGCGGGCGGGGAGCTGTTTTTT.

V is TRBV30 and J is TRBJ2-1; TRBD1 matches at 9 bases. Germline V gene lookup returns CDR1 GTSNPN and CDR2 SVGIG (reference sequence). The J segment lost 4 bases and the V segment lost 0 bases, leaving 4 bases of the junction unmatched. The CDR3 is 15 residues long. CDR3 loop: CAWSVPGQGYNEQFF. The CDR3, as DNA: TGTGCCTGGAGTGTACCCGGACAGGGGTACAATGAGCAGTTCTTC. The whole variable domain, remainder taken from reference TRBV30 and TRBJ2-1, is SQTIHQWPATLVQPVGSPLSLECTVEGTSNPNLYWYRQAAGRGLQLLFYSVGIGQISSEVPQNLSASRPQDRQFILSSKKLLLSDSGFYLCAWSVPGQGYNEQFFGPGTRLTVL.

The chain recombines TRBV4-3 with TRBJ2-5; 8 positions match TRBD1. V was pared by 0 bases and J by 2 bases, with 8 bases of the junction left unmatched. The CDR3 covers 17 residues. From germline, CDR1 is LGHNA and CDR2 YSLEER. The CDR3 DNA reads TGCGCCAGCAGCCAAGATCTCGGACAGGGAGTACAAGAGACCCAGTACTTC. As protein: CASSQDLGQGVQETQYF.